This TCR beta chain was found in a study of blood T cell repertoires in COVID-19. Study background: Specimens from acute and convalescent COVID-19 originated in the United States, Italy and Spain.

After removal of 2 bases from V and 5 bases from J, the junction contained 9 bases not matched to a gene. In germline, CDR1 is MGHRA, CDR2 YSYEKL. This CDR3 region has 15 residues. Profiling relied on immunoSEQ multiplex PCR, and the TCRdb table lists in-frame clones only, not all of them. Altogether more than 80,000 clones are present, about four fifths being singletons, with the ten largest covering less than 9%. The sequenced sample consisted of peripheral blood. The sequence was obtained from a man aged 45-60 years with active or convalescent COVID-19. V and J are TRBV4-1 and TRBJ2-7, with 7 bases matching TRBD1. Here the CDR3 DNA reads TGCGCCAGCAGCCAAACCCCGACAGGGATCCACGAGCAGTACGTC. Its translation is CASSQTPTGIHEQYV.